This T cell receptor (beta chain) comes out of a study of T cell repertoires in cytomegalovirus infection. Study-wide background: Evidence of both CMV infection and a matching HLA type came from public TCR beta signatures.

About this clonotype itself: Its antigen remains unknown.

This CDR3 region has 13 residues. The germline V and J ends were trimmed by 8 bases and 2 bases, with 12 bases remaining between them. TCRdb itself ran the reads through MiXCR, one entry per CDR3 protein. The data contain around 180,000 distinct CDR3 sequences, roughly 27% of them singletons. Findings and limits, study-wide: HLA-C-restricted CMV clonotypes gave the most frequent clonotype in two of eight donors.

Sequencing was performed on PBMCs. The chain joins TRBV12-3 or TRBV12-4 to TRBJ1-1, with D uncertain. This TCR was recovered from a human donor in good health (CMV status not recorded). Some clones in this sample may be carry-over from other donors' samples. The CDR3 loop reads CASCPTGNTEAFF. The CDR3 DNA follows: TGTGCCAGCTGCCCGACTGGCAACACTGAAGCTTTCTTT.